This entry describes one T cell receptor beta chain. This entry is derived from a study of cytomegalovirus exposure and HLA in healthy donors. Vbeta (60) and Jbeta (13) primers were used in the PCR. Measured with immunoSEQ multiplex PCR; TCRdb has only the in-frame clones, and not every one. The sample includes about 150,000 clones, 60% to 85% of them seen just once. The CDR3 is 15 amino acids. Germline CDR1 and CDR2: SGHRS and YFSETQ. V gave up 0 bases and J gave up 4 bases, with 13 bases separating them. Sample: PBMCs. V usage is TRBV5-1 and J usage is TRBJ1-1, with no clear D. This sequence was found in a man aged 40-49 years in good health and CMV-seropositive. CDR3 amino acids: CASSLAAGPLTEAFF. CDR3 nucleotides: TGCGCCAGCAGCTTGGCGGCAGGTCCTCTCACTGAAGCTTTCTTT.